This TCR beta chain is drawn from a study of T cell changes during pregnancy in multiple sclerosis. The CDR3 is 14 residues long. CDR1 and CDR2 (germline): KGHSH, LQKENI. With 3 bases removed from V and 1 base from J, the gap between germline ends came to 9 bases. This clone was recorded only once. TCRdb keeps only in-frame clones here, not all; method: immunoSEQ multiplex PCR. This repertoire shows about 59,000 clones, 92% found once; its top ten account for about 3%. The source of this sequence is a female donor in good health, enrolled as a control in a pregnancy study. Material: peripheral blood, obtained in the third trimester of pregnancy. J is TRBJ1-2 and V is TRBV18, with D unclear. The CDR3 region has the DNA TGTGCCAGCTCACCTAGTAACTATAACTATGGCTACACCTTC. Its protein is CASSPSNYNYGYTF.